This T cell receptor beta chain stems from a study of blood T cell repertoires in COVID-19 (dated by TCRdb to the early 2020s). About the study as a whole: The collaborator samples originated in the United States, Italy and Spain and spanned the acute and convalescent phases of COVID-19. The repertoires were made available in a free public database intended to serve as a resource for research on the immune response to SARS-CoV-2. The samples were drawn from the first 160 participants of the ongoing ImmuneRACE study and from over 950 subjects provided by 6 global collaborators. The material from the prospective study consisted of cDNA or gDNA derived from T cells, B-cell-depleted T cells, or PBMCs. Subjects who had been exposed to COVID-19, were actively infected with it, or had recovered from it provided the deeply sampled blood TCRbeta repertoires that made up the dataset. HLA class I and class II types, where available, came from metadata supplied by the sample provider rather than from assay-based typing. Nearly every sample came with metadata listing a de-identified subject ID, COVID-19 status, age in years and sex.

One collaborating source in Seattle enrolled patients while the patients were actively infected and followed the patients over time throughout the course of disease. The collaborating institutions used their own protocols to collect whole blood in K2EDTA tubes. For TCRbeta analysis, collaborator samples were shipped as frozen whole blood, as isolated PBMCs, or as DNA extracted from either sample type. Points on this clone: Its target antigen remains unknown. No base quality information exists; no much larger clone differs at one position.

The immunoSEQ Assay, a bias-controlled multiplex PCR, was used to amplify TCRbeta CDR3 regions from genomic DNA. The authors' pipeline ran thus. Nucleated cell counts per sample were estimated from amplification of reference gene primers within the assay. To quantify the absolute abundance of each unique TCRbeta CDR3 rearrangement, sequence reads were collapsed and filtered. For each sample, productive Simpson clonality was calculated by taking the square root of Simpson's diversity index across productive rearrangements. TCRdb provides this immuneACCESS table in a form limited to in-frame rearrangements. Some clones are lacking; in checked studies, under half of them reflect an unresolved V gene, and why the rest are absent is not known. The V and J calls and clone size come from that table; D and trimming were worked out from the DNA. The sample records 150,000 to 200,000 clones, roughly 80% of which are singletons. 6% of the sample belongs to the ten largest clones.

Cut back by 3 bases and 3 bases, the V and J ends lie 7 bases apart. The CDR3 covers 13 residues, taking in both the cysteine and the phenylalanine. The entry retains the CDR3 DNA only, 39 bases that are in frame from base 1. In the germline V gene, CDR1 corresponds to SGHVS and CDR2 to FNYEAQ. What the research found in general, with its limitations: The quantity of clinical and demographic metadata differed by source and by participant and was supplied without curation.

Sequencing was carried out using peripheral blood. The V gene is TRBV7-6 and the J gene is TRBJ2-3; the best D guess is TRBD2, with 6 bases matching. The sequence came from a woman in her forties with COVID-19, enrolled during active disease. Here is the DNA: TGTGCCAGCAGCTTCAGCGGGACAGATACGCAGTATTTT. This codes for CASSFSGTDTQYF.